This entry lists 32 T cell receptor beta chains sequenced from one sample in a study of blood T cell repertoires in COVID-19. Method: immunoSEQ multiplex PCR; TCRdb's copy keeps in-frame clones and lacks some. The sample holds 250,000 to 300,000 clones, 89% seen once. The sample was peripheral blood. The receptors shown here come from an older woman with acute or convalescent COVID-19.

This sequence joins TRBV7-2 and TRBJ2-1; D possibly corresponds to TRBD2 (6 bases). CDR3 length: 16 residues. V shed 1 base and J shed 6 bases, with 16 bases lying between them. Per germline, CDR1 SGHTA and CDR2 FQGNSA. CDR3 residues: CASSLVGGGGTNEQFF. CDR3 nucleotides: TGTGCCAGCAGCTTAGTGGGGGGAGGAGGGACCAATGAGCAGTTCTTC. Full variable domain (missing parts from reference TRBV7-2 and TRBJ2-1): GAGVSQSPSNKVTEKGKDVELRCDPISGHTALYWYRQSLGQGLEFLIYFQGNSAPDKSGLPSDRFSAERTGGSVSTLTIQRTQQEDSAVYLCASSLVGGGGTNEQFFGPGTRLTVL.

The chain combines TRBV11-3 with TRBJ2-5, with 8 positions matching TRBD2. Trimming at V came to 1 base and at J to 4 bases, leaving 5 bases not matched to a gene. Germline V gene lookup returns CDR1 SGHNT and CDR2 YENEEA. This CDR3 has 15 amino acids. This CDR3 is CASSLVAGGGETQYF. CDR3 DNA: TGTGCCAGCAGCTTAGTGGCCGGGGGGGGAGAGACCCAGTACTTC.

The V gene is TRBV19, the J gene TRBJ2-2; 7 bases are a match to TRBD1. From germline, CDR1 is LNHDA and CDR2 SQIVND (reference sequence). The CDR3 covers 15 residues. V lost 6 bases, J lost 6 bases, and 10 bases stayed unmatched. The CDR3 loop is CASRPQTGYPGELFF. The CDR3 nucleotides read TGTGCCAGTAGGCCACAGACAGGGTACCCCGGGGAGCTGTTTTTT.

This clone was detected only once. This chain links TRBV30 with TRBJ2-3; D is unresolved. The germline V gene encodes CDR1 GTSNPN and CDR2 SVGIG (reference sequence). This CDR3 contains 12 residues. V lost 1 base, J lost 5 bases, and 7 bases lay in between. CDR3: CAWSALLDTQYF. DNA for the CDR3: TGTGCCTGGAGTGCGCTACTAGATACGCAGTATTTT.

CDR3 sequence reads: CASSMISGNTGELFF. The CDR3 nucleotides are TGTGCCAGTAGTATGATTAGCGGCAACACCGGGGAGCTGTTTTTT. V is TRBV19 and J is TRBJ2-2; tentative D call: TRBD2 (6 bases). The germline V gene has CDR1 LNHDA and CDR2 SQIVND (reference sequence). The CDR3 totals 15 residues. V was clipped by 3 bases and J by 2 bases, with 10 bases between them.

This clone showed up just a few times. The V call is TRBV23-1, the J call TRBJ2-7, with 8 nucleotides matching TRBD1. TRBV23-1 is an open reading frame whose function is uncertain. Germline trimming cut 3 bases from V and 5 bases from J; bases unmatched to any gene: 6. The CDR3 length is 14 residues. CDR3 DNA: TGCGCCAGCAGTCACCCCATGACAGGGGACGAGCAGTACTTC. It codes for CASSHPMTGDEQYF.

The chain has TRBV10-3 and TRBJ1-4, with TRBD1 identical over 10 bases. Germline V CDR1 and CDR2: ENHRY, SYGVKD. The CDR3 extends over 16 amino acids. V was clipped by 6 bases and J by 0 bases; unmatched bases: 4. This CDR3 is CAIRAGTGATNEKLFF. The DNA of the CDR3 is TGTGCCATCAGAGCCGGGACAGGGGCAACTAATGAAAAACTGTTTTTT.

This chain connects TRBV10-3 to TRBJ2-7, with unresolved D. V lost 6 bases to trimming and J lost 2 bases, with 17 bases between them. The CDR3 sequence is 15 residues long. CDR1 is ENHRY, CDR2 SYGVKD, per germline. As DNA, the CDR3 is TGTGCCATCAGCGATCTCACGAGAGCGCCCTACGAGCAGTACTTC. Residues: CAISDLTRAPYEQYF.

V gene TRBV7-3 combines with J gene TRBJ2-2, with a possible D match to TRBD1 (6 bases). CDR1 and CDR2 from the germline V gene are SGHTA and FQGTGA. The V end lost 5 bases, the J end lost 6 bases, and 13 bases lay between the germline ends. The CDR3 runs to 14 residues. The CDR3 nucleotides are TGTGCCAGCAGCACTCAGGGGTTCGCCGGGGAGCTGTTTTTT. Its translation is CASSTQGFAGELFF.

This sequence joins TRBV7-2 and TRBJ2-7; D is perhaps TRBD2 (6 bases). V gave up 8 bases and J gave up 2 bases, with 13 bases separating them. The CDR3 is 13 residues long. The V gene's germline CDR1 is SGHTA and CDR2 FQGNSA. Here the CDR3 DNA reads TGTGCCAGCCGATTTACGGGGGCCTACGAGCAGTACTTC. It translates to CASRFTGAYEQYF.

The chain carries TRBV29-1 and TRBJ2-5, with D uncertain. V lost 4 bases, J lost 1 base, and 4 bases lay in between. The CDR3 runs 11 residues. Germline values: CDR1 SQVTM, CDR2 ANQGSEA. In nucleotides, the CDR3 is TGCAGCGTTGCAGGCCAAGAGACCCAGTACTTC. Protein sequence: CSVAGQETQYF.

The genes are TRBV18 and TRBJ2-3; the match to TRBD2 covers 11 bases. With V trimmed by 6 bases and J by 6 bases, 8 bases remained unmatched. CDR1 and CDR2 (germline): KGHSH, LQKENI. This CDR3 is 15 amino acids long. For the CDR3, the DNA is TGTGCCAGCTCGACGCTAGCGGGGGGCTCCGATACGCAGTATTTT. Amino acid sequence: CASSTLAGGSDTQYF.

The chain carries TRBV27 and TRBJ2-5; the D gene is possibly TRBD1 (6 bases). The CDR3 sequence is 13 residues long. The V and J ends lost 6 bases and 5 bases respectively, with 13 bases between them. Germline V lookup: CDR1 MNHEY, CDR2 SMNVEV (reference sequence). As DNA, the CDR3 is TGTGCCAGCAGCCAGACAGGTCTGGAGACCCAGTACTTC. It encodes CASSQTGLETQYF.

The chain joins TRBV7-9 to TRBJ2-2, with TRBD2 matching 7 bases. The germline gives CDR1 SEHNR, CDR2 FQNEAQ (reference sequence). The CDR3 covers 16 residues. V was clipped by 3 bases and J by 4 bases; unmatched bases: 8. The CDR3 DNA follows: TGTGCCAGCAGCTTCGGTGGGAGGGTCGGCACCGGGGAGCTGTTTTTT. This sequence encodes CASSFGGRVGTGELFF.

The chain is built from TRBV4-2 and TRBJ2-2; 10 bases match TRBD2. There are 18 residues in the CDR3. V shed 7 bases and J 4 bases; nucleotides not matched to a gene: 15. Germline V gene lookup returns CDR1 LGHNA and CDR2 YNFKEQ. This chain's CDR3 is CASNPTSGRAAVTGELFF. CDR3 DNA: TGTGCCAGCAATCCGACAAGCGGGAGGGCCGCGGTCACCGGGGAGCTGTTTTTT.

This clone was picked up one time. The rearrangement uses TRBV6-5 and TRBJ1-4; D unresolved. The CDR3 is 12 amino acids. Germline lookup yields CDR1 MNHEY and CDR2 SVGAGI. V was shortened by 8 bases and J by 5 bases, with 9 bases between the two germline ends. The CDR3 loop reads CASGWENEKLFF. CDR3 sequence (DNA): TGTGCCAGCGGTTGGGAGAATGAAAAACTGTTTTTT.

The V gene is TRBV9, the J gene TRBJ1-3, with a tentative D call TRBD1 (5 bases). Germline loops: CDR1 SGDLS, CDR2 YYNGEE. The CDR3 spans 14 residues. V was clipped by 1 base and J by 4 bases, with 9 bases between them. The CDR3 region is CASSVQGSGNTIYF. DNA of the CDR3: TGTGCCAGCAGCGTACAGGGATCAGGAAACACCATATATTTT.

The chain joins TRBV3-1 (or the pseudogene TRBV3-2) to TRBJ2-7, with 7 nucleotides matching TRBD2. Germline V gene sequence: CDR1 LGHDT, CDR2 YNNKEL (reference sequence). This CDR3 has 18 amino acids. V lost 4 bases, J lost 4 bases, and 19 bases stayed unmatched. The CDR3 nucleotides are TGTGCCAGCAGCCCAACGATACTAGCGCCACGACTGCAATACGAGCAGTACTTC. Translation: CASSPTILAPRLQYEQYF.

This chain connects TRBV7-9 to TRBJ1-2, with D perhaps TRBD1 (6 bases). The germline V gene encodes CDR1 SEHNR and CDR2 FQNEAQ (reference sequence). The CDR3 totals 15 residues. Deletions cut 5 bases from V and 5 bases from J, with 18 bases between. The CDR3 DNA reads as TGTGCCAGCAGCGCCCTCCCCCGGACAGCTTATGGCTACACCTTC. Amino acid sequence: CASSALPRTAYGYTF.

CDR3 loop: CSAGTDSYEQYF. The DNA of the CDR3 is TGCAGCGCCGGGACAGACTCCTACGAGCAGTACTTC. The chain recombines TRBV29-1 with TRBJ2-7; the match to TRBD1 covers 7 bases. J gave up 0 bases and V 7 bases, and 3 bases lay outside the gene matches. This CDR3 spans 12 amino acids. Germline CDR1 and CDR2: SQVTM and ANQGSEA.

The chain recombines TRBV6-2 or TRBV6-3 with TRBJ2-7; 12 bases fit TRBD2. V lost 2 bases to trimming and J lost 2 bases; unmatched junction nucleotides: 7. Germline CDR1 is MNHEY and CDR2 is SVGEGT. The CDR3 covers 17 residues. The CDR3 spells CASSYTSGRPSPYEQYF. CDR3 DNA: TGTGCCAGCAGTTACACTAGCGGGAGGCCTTCGCCCTACGAGCAGTACTTC.

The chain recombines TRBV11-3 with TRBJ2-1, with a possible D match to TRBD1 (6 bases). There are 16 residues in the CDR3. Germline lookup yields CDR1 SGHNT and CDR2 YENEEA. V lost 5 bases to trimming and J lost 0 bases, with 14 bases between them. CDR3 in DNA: TGTGCCAGCAGCGGCCGACAGGCGAACTCCTACAATGAGCAGTTCTTC. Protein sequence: CASSGRQANSYNEQFF.

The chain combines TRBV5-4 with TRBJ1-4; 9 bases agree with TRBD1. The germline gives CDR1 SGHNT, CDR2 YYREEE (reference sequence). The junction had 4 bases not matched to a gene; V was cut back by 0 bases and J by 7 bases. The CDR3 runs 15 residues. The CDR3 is CASSLDRGRSEKLFF. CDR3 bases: TGTGCCAGCAGCTTGGACAGGGGGCGAAGTGAAAAACTGTTTTTT.

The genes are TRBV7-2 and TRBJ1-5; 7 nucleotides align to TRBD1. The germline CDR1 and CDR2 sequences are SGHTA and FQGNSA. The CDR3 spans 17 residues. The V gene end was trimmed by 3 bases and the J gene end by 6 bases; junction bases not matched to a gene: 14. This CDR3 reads CASSFSGAGGFGQPQHF. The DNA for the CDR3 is TGTGCCAGCAGCTTTAGCGGGGCAGGGGGGTTTGGTCAGCCCCAGCATTTT. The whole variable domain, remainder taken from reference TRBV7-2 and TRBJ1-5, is GAGVSQSPSNKVTEKGKDVELRCDPISGHTALYWYRQSLGQGLEFLIYFQGNSAPDKSGLPSDRFSAERTGGSVSTLTIQRTQQEDSAVYLCASSFSGAGGFGQPQHFGDGTRLSIL.

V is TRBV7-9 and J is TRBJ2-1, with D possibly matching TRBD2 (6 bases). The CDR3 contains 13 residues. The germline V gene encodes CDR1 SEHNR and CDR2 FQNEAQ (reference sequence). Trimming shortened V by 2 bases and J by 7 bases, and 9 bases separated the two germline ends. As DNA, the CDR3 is TGTGCCAGCAGCTTATCCGGAGGGAATGAGCAGTTCTTC. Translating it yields CASSLSGGNEQFF.

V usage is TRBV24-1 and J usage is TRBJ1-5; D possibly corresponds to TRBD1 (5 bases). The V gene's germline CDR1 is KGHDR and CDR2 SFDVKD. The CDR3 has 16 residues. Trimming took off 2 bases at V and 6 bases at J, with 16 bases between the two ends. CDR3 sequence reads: CATSDSRYGQGQPQHF. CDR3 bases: TGTGCCACCAGTGATTCGAGGTACGGGCAGGGTCAGCCCCAGCATTTT.

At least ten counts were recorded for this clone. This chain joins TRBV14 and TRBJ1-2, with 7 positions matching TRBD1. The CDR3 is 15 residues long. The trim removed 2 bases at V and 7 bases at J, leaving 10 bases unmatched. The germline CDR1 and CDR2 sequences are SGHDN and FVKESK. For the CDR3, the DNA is TGTGCCAGCAGCCAACGGATGACAGGGTCCGGTGGCTACACCTTC. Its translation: CASSQRMTGSGGYTF.

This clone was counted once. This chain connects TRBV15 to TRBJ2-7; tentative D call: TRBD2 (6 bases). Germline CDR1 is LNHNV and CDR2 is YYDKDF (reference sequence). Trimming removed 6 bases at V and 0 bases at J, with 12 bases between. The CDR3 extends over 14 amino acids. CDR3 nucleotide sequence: TGTGCCACCAGTAGGGACTCCTTCTCCTACGAGCAGTACTTC. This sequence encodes CATSRDSFSYEQYF.

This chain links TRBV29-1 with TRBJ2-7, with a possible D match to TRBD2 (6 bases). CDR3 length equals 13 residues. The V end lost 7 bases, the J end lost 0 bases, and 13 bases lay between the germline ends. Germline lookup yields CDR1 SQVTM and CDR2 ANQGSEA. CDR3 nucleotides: TGCAGCGCCTTGGCCGGGAGCTCCTACGAGCAGTACTTC. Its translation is CSALAGSSYEQYF.

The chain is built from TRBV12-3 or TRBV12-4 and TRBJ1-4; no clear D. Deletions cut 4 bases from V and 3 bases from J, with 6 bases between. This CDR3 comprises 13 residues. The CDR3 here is CASSYSPNEKLFF. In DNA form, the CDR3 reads TGTGCCAGCAGTTACAGCCCTAATGAAAAACTGTTTTTT.

The DNA of the CDR3 is TGTGCCACCAGCAGAGAAAGGACCGGGGTCCACTACACCTTC. Translating it yields CATSRERTGVHYTF. This rearrangement joins TRBV15 to TRBJ1-2; D not resolved. CDR1 and CDR2 from the germline V gene are LNHNV and YYDKDF (reference sequence). V lost 0 bases and J lost 10, with 15 bases in between. The CDR3 has 14 residues.

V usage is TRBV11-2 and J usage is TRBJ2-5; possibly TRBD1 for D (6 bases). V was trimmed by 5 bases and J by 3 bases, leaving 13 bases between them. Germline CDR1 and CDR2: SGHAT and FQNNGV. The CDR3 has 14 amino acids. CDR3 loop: CASSHYRVKETQYF. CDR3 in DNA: TGTGCCAGCAGCCATTACAGGGTAAAAGAGACCCAGTACTTC.